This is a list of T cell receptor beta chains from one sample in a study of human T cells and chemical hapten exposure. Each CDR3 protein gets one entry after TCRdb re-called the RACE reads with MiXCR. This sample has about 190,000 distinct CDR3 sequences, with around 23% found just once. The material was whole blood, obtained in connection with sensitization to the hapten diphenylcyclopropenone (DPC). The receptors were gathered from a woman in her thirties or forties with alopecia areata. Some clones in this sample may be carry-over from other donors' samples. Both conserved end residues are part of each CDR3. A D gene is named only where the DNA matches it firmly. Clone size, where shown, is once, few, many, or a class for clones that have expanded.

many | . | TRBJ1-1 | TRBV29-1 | CSVTGPSWLNTEAFF | TGCAGCGTCACCGGACCGAGCTGGCTGAACACTGAAGCTTTCTTT
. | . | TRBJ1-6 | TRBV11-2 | CASSLSGTPNSPLHF | TGTGCCAGCAGCTTAAGTGGGACACCTAATTCACCCCTCCACTTT
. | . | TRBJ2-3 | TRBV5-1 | CASSSLAPDTDTQYF | TGCGCCAGCAGCTCGCTAGCGCCGGACACAGATACGCAGTATTTT
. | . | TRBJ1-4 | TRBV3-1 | CASSQTSQKLFF | TGTGCCAGCAGCCAGACATCCCAAAAACTGTTTTTT
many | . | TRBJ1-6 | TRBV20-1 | CSARSQRGRHSPLHF | TGCAGTGCTAGATCCCAACGGGGGAGGCATTCACCCCTCCACTTT
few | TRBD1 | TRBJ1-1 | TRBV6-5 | CASSYSRSQGLDTEAFF | TGTGCCAGCAGTTACTCGAGGTCACAGGGGTTAGACACTGAAGCTTTCTTT
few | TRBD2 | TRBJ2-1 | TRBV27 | CASRGTSGRGEQFF | TGTGCCAGCAGAGGGACTAGCGGGAGAGGTGAGCAGTTCTTC
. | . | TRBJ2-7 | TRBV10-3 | CAISESGAGAYEQYF | TGTGCCATCAGTGAGTCGGGGGCGGGCGCCTACGAGCAGTACTTC
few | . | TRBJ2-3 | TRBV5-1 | CASHKALGTDTQYF | TGCGCCAGCCACAAAGCTCTAGGCACAGATACGCAGTATTTT
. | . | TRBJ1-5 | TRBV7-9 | CASSRGYGNQPQHF | TGTGCCAGCAGCCGAGGATATGGCAATCAGCCCCAGCATTTT
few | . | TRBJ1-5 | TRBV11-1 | CASSNQENQPQHF | TGTGCCAGCAGCAATCAGGAGAATCAGCCCCAGCATTTT
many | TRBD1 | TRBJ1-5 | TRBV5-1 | CASSFYPGQDQPQHF | TGCGCCAGCAGTTTCTATCCGGGACAGGATCAGCCCCAGCATTTT
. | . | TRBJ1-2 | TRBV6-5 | CASRDYRGLWTF | TGTGCCAGCAGGGACTACCGGGGCCTTTGGACCTTC
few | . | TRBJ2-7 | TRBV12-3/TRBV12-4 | CASSKPATYEQYF | TGTGCCAGCAGTAAGCCGGCTACCTACGAGCAGTACTTC
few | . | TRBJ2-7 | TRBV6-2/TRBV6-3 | CASSPPGATYEQYF | TGTGCCAGCAGCCCCCCCGGGGCTACCTACGAGCAGTACTTC
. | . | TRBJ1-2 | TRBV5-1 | CASSPGRLPNYGYTF | TGCGCCAGCAGCCCCGGGCGGCTCCCTAACTATGGCTACACCTTC
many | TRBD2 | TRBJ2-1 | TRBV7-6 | CASSLLVAGGGEQFF | TGTGCCAGCAGCTTATTGGTAGCGGGAGGGGGTGAGCAGTTCTTC
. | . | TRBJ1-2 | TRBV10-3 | CATKIRDYGYTF | TGTGCCACCAAGATCCGGGACTATGGCTACACCTTC
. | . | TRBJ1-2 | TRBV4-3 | CASSLQARGHYGYTF | TGCGCCAGCAGCCTCCAGGCTCGGGGTCACTATGGCTACACCTTC
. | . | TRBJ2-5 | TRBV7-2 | CASIRDTYQETQYF | TGTGCCAGCATCAGGGACACGTACCAAGAGACCCAGTACTTC
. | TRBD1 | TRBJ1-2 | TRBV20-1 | CSARLAADRNTF | TGCAGTGCTAGATTGGCCGCGGACAGGAACACCTTC
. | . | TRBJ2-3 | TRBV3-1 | CASSQDRAGVDTQYF | TGTGCCAGCAGCCAAGATCGGGCAGGGGTTGATACGCAGTATTTT
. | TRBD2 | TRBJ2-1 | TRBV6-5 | CASSLSGLAGGIHEQFF | TGTGCCAGCAGTCTTTCCGGACTAGCGGGAGGAATCCATGAGCAGTTCTTC
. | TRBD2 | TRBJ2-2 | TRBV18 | CASSPSGRGFTGELFF | TGTGCCAGCTCACCGTCCGGGAGGGGTTTCACCGGGGAGCTGTTTTTT
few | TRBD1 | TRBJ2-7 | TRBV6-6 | CASSSGTAFYEQYF | TGTGCCAGCAGTTCCGGGACAGCATTCTACGAGCAGTACTTC
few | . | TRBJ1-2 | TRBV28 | CASLNNYGYTF | TGTGCCAGCTTGAATAACTATGGCTACACCTTC
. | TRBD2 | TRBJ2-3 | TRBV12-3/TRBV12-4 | CASRASGSSTDTQYF | TGTGCCAGCAGAGCAAGCGGGAGTAGCACAGATACGCAGTATTTT
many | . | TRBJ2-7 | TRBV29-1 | CSVEGRPGGHEQYF | TGCAGCGTTGAAGGCCGGCCCGGTGGCCACGAGCAGTACTTC
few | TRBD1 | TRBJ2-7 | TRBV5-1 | CASSLNTGTGIYEQYF | TGCGCCAGCAGCTTAAATACCGGGACAGGGATTTACGAGCAGTACTTC
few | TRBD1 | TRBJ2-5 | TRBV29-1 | CSSGTGGRETQYF | TGCAGTTCCGGGACAGGGGGCCGGGAGACCCAGTACTTC
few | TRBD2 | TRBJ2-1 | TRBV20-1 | CSARDASGPHYNEQFF | TGCAGTGCTAGAGATGCTAGCGGGCCGCATTACAATGAGCAGTTCTTC
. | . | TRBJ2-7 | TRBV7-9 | CASSPETGEQYF | TGTGCCAGCAGCCCCGAGACTGGCGAGCAGTACTTC
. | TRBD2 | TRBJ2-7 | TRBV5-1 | CASSLDIAGTYEQYF | TGCGCCAGCAGCTTGGATATAGCGGGAACCTACGAGCAGTACTTC
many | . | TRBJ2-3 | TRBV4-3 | CASSQDHRVDTQYF | TGCGCCAGCAGCCAAGACCACAGGGTAGATACGCAGTATTTT
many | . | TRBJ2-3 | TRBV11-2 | CASSLGLVRGTDTQYF | TGTGCCAGCAGCTTAGGCTTGGTACGGGGCACAGATACGCAGTATTTT
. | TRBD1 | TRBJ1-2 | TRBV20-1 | CSARGDRGPANYGYTF | TGCAGTGCTAGAGGTGACAGGGGACCGGCTAACTATGGCTACACCTTC
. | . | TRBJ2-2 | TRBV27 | CASSAAGLEGNTGELFF | TGTGCCAGCAGTGCGGCGGGTTTGGAGGGGAACACCGGGGAGCTGTTTTTT
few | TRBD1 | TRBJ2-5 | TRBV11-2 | CASSPNTGVGETQYF | TGTGCCAGCAGCCCAAATACAGGGGTAGGAGAGACCCAGTACTTC
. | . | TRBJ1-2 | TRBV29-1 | CSVELQTRGYTF | TGCAGCGTTGAATTGCAGACTCGTGGCTACACCTTC
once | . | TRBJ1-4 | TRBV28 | CASRPGGTNEKLFF | TGTGCCAGCAGACCAGGAGGAACTAATGAAAAACTGTTTTTT
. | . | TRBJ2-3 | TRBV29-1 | CSVGGATTDTQYF | TGCAGCGTTGGCGGAGCGACAACAGATACGCAGTATTTT
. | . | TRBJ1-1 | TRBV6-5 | CASSYSRQANTEAFF | TGTGCCAGCAGTTATTCCCGACAAGCGAACACTGAAGCTTTCTTT
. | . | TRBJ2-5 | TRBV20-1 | CSARRETGVVLAGKEAQYF | TGCAGTGCTAGAAGGGAGACAGGGGTCGTCCTAGCGGGAAAGGAGGCCCAGTACTTC
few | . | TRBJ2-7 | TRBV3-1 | CASSQDPPYEQYF | TGTGCCAGCAGCCAAGACCCTCCCTACGAGCAGTACTTC
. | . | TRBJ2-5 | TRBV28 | CASKPTGETQYF | TGTGCCAGCAAACCTACCGGGGAGACCCAGTACTTC
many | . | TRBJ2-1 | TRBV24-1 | CATSEKAAVSYNEQFF | TGTGCCACCAGTGAAAAAGCGGCGGTCTCCTACAATGAGCAGTTCTTC
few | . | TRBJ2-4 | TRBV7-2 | CASSLERQGGNIQYF | TGTGCCAGCAGCTTAGAAAGGCAGGGGGGCAACATTCAGTACTTC
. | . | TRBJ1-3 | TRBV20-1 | CSARDESKGNTIYF | TGCAGTGCTAGAGATGAGTCCAAAGGAAACACCATATATTTT
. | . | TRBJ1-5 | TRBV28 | CASSWNRGNQPQHF | TGTGCCAGCAGTTGGAACAGAGGAAATCAGCCCCAGCATTTT
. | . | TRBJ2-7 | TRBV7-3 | CASSPRWGRGTYEQYF | TGTGCCAGCAGCCCCCGGTGGGGGAGAGGCACCTACGAGCAGTACTTC
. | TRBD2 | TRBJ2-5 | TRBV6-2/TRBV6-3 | CASSPTSRQETQYF | TGTGCCAGCAGTCCGACTAGCCGGCAAGAGACCCAGTACTTC
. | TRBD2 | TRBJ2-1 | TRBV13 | CASSFRTSGNNEQFF | TGTGCCAGCAGCTTCCGGACTAGCGGGAACAATGAGCAGTTCTTC
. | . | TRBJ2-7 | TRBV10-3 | CAISDVGRDNEQYF | TGTGCCATCAGTGATGTCGGGCGTGATAACGAGCAGTACTTC
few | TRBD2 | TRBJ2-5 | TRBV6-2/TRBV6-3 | CASSYTGGRETQYF | TGTGCCAGCAGTTATACGGGAGGGAGAGAGACCCAGTACTTC
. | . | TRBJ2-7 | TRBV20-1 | CSAGEAASYEQYF | TGCAGTGCGGGGGAGGCCGCTTCCTACGAGCAGTACTTC
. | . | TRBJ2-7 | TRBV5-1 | CASSNGTTYEQYF | TGCGCCAGCAGCAACGGAACGACCTACGAGCAGTACTTC
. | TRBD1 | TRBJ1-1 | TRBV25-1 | CASSEFIGGTGRTEAFF | TGTGCCAGCAGTGAATTTATCGGTGGGACAGGGCGGACTGAAGCTTTCTTT